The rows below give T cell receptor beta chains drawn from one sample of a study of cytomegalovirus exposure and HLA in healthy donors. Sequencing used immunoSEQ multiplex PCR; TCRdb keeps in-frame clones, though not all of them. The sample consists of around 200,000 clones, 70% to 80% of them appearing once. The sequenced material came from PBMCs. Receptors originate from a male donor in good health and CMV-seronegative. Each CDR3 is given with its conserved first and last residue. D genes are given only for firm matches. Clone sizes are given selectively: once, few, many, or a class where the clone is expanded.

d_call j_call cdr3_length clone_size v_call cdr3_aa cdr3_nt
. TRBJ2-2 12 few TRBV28 CASSLNTGELFF TGTGCCAGCAGCCTTAACACCGGGGAGCTGTTTTTT
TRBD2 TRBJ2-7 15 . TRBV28 CASSLRSGGSYEQYF TGTGCCAGCAGTTTAAGAAGCGGGGGCTCCTACGAGCAGTACTTC
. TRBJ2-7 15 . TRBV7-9 CSSSLAATSNYEQYF TGTTCCAGCAGCTTAGCTGCGACTAGTAACTACGAGCAGTACTTC
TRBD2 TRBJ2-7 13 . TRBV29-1 CSVKGGFTYEQYF TGCAGCGTTAAGGGAGGGTTTACCTACGAGCAGTACTTC
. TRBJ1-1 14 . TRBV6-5 CASRATVMNTEAFF TGTGCCAGCAGGGCGACAGTCATGAACACTGAAGCTTTCTTT
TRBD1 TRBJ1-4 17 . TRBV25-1 CASSESGRGRFNEKLFF TGTGCCAGCAGTGAATCCGGGAGGGGGCGGTTTAATGAAAAACTGTTTTTT
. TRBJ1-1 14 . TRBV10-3 CAIRASVGRTEAFF TGTGCCATCAGAGCCTCAGTGGGCAGGACTGAAGCTTTCTTT
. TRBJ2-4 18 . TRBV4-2 CASSQDLGDFIAKNIQYF TGTGCCAGCAGCCAAGATTTAGGCGACTTTATAGCCAAAAACATTCAGTACTTC
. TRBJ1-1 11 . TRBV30 CAWSVRREAFF TGTGCCTGGAGTGTCCGCAGGGAAGCTTTCTTT
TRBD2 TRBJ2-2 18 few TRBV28 CASSLRLSAGAGTGELFF TGTGCCAGCAGTTTAAGGTTGAGTGCGGGAGCAGGCACCGGGGAGCTGTTTTTT
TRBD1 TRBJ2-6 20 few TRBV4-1 CASSQPSGDRGRRGANVLTF TGCGCCAGCAGCCAACCCAGCGGGGACAGGGGGCGTCGAGGGGCCAACGTCCTGACTTTC
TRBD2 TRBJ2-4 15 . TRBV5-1 CASSLDGGGKNIQYF TGCGCCAGCAGCTTGGACGGGGGGGGGAAAAACATTCAGTACTTC
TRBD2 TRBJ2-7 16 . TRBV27 CASSLYGLAGTYEQYF TGTGCCAGCAGTCTATACGGACTAGCGGGGACCTACGAGCAGTACTTC
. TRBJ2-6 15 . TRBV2 CASSNRLSGANVLTF TGTGCCAGCAGTAACAGGCTCTCTGGGGCCAACGTCCTGACTTTC
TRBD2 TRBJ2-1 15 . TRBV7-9 CASSLMGLAGPEQFF TGTGCCAGCAGCTTAATGGGACTAGCGGGACCTGAGCAGTTCTTC
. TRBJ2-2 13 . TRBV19 CASSAGVSGELFF TGTGCCAGTAGTGCCGGAGTTTCCGGGGAGCTGTTTTTT
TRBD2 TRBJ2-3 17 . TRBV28 CASSLWLAGGHGDTQYF TGTGCCAGCAGTTTGTGGCTAGCGGGAGGGCATGGAGATACGCAGTATTTT
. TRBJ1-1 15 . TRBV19 CASSIVSRGNTEAFF TGTGCCAGTAGTATAGTCTCCAGGGGGAACACTGAAGCTTTCTTT
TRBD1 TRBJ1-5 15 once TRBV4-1 CASSQTRDRGQPQHF TGCGCCAGCAGCCAAACTCGGGACAGGGGTCAGCCCCAGCATTTT
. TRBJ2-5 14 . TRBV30 CAWSFGGQGETQYF TGTGCCTGGTCCTTCGGGGGGCAAGGAGAGACCCAGTACTTC
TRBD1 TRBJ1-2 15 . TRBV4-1 CASSQPGQGNYGYTF TGCGCCAGCAGCCAACCGGGACAGGGGAACTATGGCTACACCTTC
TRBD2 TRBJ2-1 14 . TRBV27 CASSPGGSYNEQFF TGTGCCAGCAGCCCGGGGGGCTCCTACAATGAGCAGTTCTTC
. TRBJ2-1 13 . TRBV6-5 CASRPGAFNEQFF TGTGCCAGCAGGCCGGGAGCTTTCAATGAGCAGTTCTTC
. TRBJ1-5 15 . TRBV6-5 CASSYSWGGNQPQHF TGTGCCAGCAGTTACTCCTGGGGCGGAAATCAGCCCCAGCATTTT
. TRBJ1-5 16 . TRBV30 CAWSGDHDSPDQPQHF TGTGCCTGGAGTGGCGACCACGACAGCCCCGATCAGCCCCAGCATTTT
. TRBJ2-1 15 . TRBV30 CAWSVWALPYNEQFF TGTGCCTGGAGTGTATGGGCGCTGCCCTACAATGAGCAGTTCTTC
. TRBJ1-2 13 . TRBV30 CAWSPSRGYGYTF TGTGCCTGGAGTCCCTCTCGAGGCTATGGCTACACCTTC
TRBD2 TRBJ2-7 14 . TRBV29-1 CSVESASGIHEQYF TGCAGCGTTGAGTCGGCTAGCGGGATTCACGAGCAGTACTTC
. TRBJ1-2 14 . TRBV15 CATSRDRGGWGYTF TGTGCCACCAGCAGAGATCGGGGGGGCTGGGGCTACACCTTC
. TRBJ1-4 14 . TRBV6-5 CASKYGGNNEKLFF TGTGCCAGCAAGTACGGGGGGAATAATGAAAAACTGTTTTTT
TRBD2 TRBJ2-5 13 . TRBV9 CASSPWEGREQYF TGTGCCAGCAGCCCCTGGGAGGGCAGGGAGCAGTACTTC
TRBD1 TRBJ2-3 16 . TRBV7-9 CASSQLQGAMTDTQYF TGTGCCAGCAGCCAATTACAGGGGGCCATGACAGATACGCAGTATTTT
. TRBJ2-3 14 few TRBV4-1 CASSQDIGTDTQYF TGCGCCAGCAGCCAAGATATCGGCACAGATACGCAGTATTTT
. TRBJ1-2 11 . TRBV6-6 CASSPQYGYTF TGTGCCAGCAGCCCCCAATATGGCTACACCTTC
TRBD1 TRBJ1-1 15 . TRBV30 CAWSLTGAANTEAFF TGTGCCTGGAGCCTGACAGGGGCGGCGAACACTGAAGCTTTCTTT
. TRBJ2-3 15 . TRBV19 CASSIGQSGTDTQYF TGTGCCAGTAGTATTGGCCAGAGCGGCACAGATACGCAGTATTTT
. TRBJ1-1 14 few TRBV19 CASSTPGGGLEAFF TGTGCCAGTAGTACCCCCGGGGGGGGTTTAGAAGCTTTCTTT
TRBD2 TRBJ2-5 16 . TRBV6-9 CASSYPQLAAQETQYF TGTGCCAGCAGTTATCCCCAACTAGCGGCTCAAGAGACCCAGTACTTC
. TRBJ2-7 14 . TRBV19 CASSKKTASYEQYF TGTGCCAGTAGTAAAAAGACAGCCTCCTACGAGCAGTACTTC
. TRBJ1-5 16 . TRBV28 CASSLRRGRYVQPQHF TGTGCCAGCAGTTTACGGCGGGGAAGATATGTTCAGCCCCAGCATTTT
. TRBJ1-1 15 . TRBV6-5 CASTVTALQNTEAFF TGTGCCAGCACCGTTACCGCACTACAGAACACTGAAGCTTTCTTT
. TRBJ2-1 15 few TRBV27 CASSFFLESHNEQFF TGTGCCAGCAGTTTCTTCCTAGAGAGTCACAATGAGCAGTTCTTC